Shown below are 32 T cell receptor beta chains from a single sample sequenced in a study of monozygotic twins with inflammatory bowel disease. Reanalyzing the 5' RACE reads, TCRdb keeps one entry per CDR3 protein, without DNA. The table for this sample gives about 450,000 distinct CDR3 sequences. Sample: blood. These receptors came from a human donor with ulcerative colitis or Crohn's disease, or a healthy co-twin of an affected twin (not recorded which).

V and J are TRBV6-1 and TRBJ2-5; TCRdb indicates TRBD2, and absent DNA this call remains unverified. Looked up from germline, CDR1 is MNHNS and CDR2 is SASEGT. This CDR3 contains 16 residues. The CDR3 spells CASRQRVRPGGETQYF.

V gene TRBV15 combines with J gene TRBJ2-4; no DNA is available, so the TRBD1 call from TCRdb remains unchecked. The CDR3 has 16 amino acids. Germline V gene sequence: CDR1 LNHNV, CDR2 YYDKDF (reference sequence). CDR3 loop: CATSTRFGGAKNIQYF.

The chain links TRBV12-3 or TRBV12-4 to TRBJ2-2; TCRdb outputs TRBD1, but without DNA this stays unchecked. There are 16 residues in the CDR3. CDR3 protein: CASLPPGQGGTGELFF.

The rearrangement links TRBV28 to TRBJ2-7; absent DNA, TCRdb's TRBD2 call cannot be checked. The CDR3 covers 14 residues. Germline V gene lookup returns CDR1 MDHEN and CDR2 SYDVKM. The CDR3 sequence: CASSLGGSLYEQYF.

The chain is built from TRBV29-1 and TRBJ2-1; TCRdb lists TRBD1, though no DNA is available to test this call. This CDR3 has 15 amino acids. Germline CDR1 reads SQVTM; CDR2 reads ANQGSEA. This chain's CDR3 is CSVEPAKGSWNEQFF.

The chain couples TRBV20-1 to TRBJ2-1; TCRdb designates TRBD2, a call that cannot be tested without DNA. The CDR3 runs 16 residues. CDR1 DFQATT and CDR2 SNEGSKA come from the germline V gene (reference sequence). The CDR3 is CSATGLAGAFGNEQFF.

This chain links TRBV20-1 with TRBJ2-1. In germline, CDR1 is DFQATT, CDR2 SNEGSKA (reference sequence). The CDR3 runs to 14 residues. CDR3 loop: CSASLETSYNEQFF.

The J gene is TRBJ2-5, the V gene TRBV10-3; TCRdb returns TRBD2, unconfirmable since there is no DNA. Germline V gene lookup returns CDR1 ENHRY and CDR2 SYGVKD. The CDR3 is made up of 15 amino acids. CDR3 loop: CAISEAAGSTGTQYF.

This chain connects TRBV5-1 to TRBJ2-3; checking the TCRdb D call of TRBD1 is not possible without DNA. From germline, CDR1 is SGHRS and CDR2 YFSETQ. The CDR3 covers 14 residues. This CDR3 is CASRSRGASDTQYF.

The V gene is TRBV5-1, the J gene TRBJ2-3; TCRdb picks TRBD1, but there is no DNA to check that call. Germline V gene data show CDR1 as SGHRS and CDR2 as YFSETQ. This CDR3 region has 14 residues. This chain's CDR3 is CASSFPLGADTQYF.

J is TRBJ1-1 and V is TRBV5-1. The CDR3 extends over 14 amino acids. Germline CDR1 is SGHRS and CDR2 is YFSETQ. The CDR3 sequence is CASRYEAGNTEAFF.

The genes are TRBV5-1 and TRBJ2-3; TCRdb selects TRBD1, and the lack of DNA leaves this call unchecked. The CDR3 is made up of 14 amino acids. Germline assignment: CDR1 SGHRS and CDR2 YFSETQ. This CDR3 is CASSFRDRGDTQYF.

CDR3 loop: CASIQDGAANTGELFF. The chain has TRBV4-1 and TRBJ2-2; TCRdb outputs TRBD1, but without DNA this stays unchecked. There are 16 residues in the CDR3. The germline V gene encodes CDR1 MGHRA and CDR2 YSYEKL.

The chain combines TRBV7-2 with TRBJ2-2; the TRBD1 assignment by TCRdb is unverifiable without DNA. The V gene's germline CDR1 is SGHTA and CDR2 FQGNSA. The CDR3 contains 16 residues. CDR3 region: CASSVTGTGVTGELFF.

This chain links TRBV12-3 or TRBV12-4 with TRBJ2-5; lacking DNA, the TRBD2 call made by TCRdb goes unchecked. The CDR3 is 15 residues long. The CDR3 region is CASSFESASRETQYF.

J is TRBJ2-1 and V is TRBV14. Germline CDR1 SGHDN, CDR2 FVKESK. The CDR3 has 16 residues. The chain's CDR3 is CASSQEAGVSYNEQFF.

The chain is built from TRBV6-2 or TRBV6-3 and TRBJ2-2; TCRdb returns TRBD2, unconfirmable since there is no DNA. The length of the CDR3 is 15 residues. CDR1 MNHEY and CDR2 SVGEGT come from the germline V gene. CDR3 loop: CASNLGGGGAGELFF.

The chain carries TRBV4-1 and TRBJ1-3. The CDR3 runs to 16 residues. The germline gives CDR1 MGHRA, CDR2 YSYEKL. CDR3 residues: CASSQVWTPSGNTIYF.

The chain combines TRBV18 with TRBJ1-1; TCRdb selects TRBD1, and the lack of DNA leaves this call unchecked. CDR1 is KGHSH and CDR2 is LQKENI in the germline V gene. The CDR3 consists of 15 residues. The CDR3 protein is CASSPNGGRDTEAFF.

The rearrangement joins TRBV5-1 to TRBJ2-1; TCRdb's D gene call, TRBD1, goes unchecked for lack of DNA. Germline V gives CDR1 SGHRS, CDR2 YFSETQ. The CDR3 runs 15 residues. The CDR3 reads CASSPGQGMVYEQFF. Full variable domain (rest looked up from reference TRBV5-1 and TRBJ2-1): KAGVTQTPRYLIKTRGQQVTLSCSPISGHRSVSWYQQTPGQGLQFLFEYFSETQRNKGNFPGRFSGRQFSNSRSEMNVSTLELGDSALYLCASSPGQGMVYEQFFGPGTRLTVL.

V and J are TRBV3-1 and TRBJ2-7; as DNA is missing, the TRBD1 call by TCRdb cannot be tested. The CDR3 runs 15 residues. Germline CDR1 and CDR2: LGHDT and YNNKEL (reference sequence). CDR3 region: CASSLRDAVSYEQYF.

J is TRBJ2-2 and V is TRBV29-1; the TCRdb call, TRBD1, lacks DNA for checking. The CDR3 has 15 amino acids. Germline V gene data show CDR1 as SQVTM and CDR2 as ANQGSEA. CDR3 amino acids: CSVDEGTTNTGELFF.

The CDR3 spells CATSRASGRKYNEQLF. V gene TRBV15 combines with J gene TRBJ2-1; there is no DNA to check the TCRdb D call of TRBD2. The CDR3 runs to 16 residues. Germline values: CDR1 LNHNV, CDR2 YYDKDF (reference sequence).

The chain couples TRBV7-2 to TRBJ1-1. This CDR3 contains 14 residues. CDR1 SGHTA and CDR2 FQGNSA come from the germline V gene. The CDR3 region is CASSLQAGNTEAFF.

The chain carries TRBV3-1 and TRBJ1-1. From germline, CDR1 is LGHDT and CDR2 YNNKEL (reference sequence). CDR3 size: 14 residues. The CDR3 spells CASSQRRENTEAFF.

The chain joins TRBV4-2 to TRBJ2-1; checking the TCRdb D call of TRBD2 is not possible without DNA. The CDR3 totals 16 residues. The germline V gene encodes CDR1 LGHNA and CDR2 YNFKEQ. Here the CDR3 reads CASSQDLAGGLNEQSF.

The genes are TRBV9 and TRBJ2-7; TCRdb proposes TRBD1, but this gene call is untestable without DNA. The CDR3 length is 14 residues. CDR1 is SGDLS, CDR2 YYNGEE, per germline. The CDR3 spells CASSVAGTDYEQYF.

V and J are TRBV7-2 and TRBJ2-5; TCRdb proposes TRBD2, but this gene call is untestable without DNA. The CDR3 extends over 13 amino acids. Germline V gene data show CDR1 as SGHTA and CDR2 as FQGNSA. CDR3 sequence: CASSRGGLETQYF. The full variable domain, rest sourced from reference TRBV7-2 and TRBJ2-5, is GAGVSQSPSNKVTEKGKDVELRCDPISGHTALYWYRQSLGQGLEFLIYFQGNSAPDKSGLPSDRFSAERTGGSVSTLTIQRTQQEDSAVYLCASSRGGLETQYFGPGTRLLVL.

V and J are TRBV2 and TRBJ1-3. CDR1 and CDR2 (germline): SNHLY, FYNNEI. The CDR3 totals 16 residues. CDR3 loop: CASSVEGSSSGNTIYF.

V and J are TRBV18 and TRBJ2-5; without DNA, the TCRdb call of TRBD2 cannot be checked. The CDR3 sequence is 15 residues long. The germline V gene has CDR1 KGHSH and CDR2 LQKENI. The chain's CDR3 is CASSLTRPVLETQYF.

The chain joins TRBV5-1 to TRBJ2-4; the D call of TRBD2 rests on TCRdb alone, since no DNA is present to check it. CDR3 size: 16 residues. Germline-derived CDR1 and CDR2 are SGHRS and YFSETQ. This CDR3 is CASSGSRDLAKNIQYF.

The V gene is TRBV18, the J gene TRBJ2-7; lacking DNA, the TRBD1 call made by TCRdb goes unchecked. The CDR3 is made up of 16 amino acids. Germline lookup yields CDR1 KGHSH and CDR2 LQKENI. The CDR3 region is CASSPQDRGDSYEQYF.